What follows are 15 T cell receptor beta chains derived from one specimen sequenced in a study of blood T cell repertoires in COVID-19. The assay was immunoSEQ multiplex PCR, and TCRdb's table has in-frame clones only and misses some. The sample has under 250,000 clones; 80% to 90% are singletons. The sample taken for sequencing was peripheral blood. Receptors originate from a man aged 25 to 40 with COVID-19, enrolled during active disease.

This chain joins TRBV27 and TRBJ2-3; 8 nucleotides line up with TRBD1. CDR1 MNHEY and CDR2 SMNVEV come from the germline V gene (reference sequence). The CDR3 totals 17 residues. V was pared by 6 bases and J by 1 base, with 12 bases of the junction left unmatched. The CDR3 sequence is CASRLHSPGQGTDTQYF. The CDR3 DNA follows: TGTGCCAGCAGACTCCACTCGCCGGGACAGGGCACAGATACGCAGTATTTT.

The J gene is TRBJ2-7, the V gene TRBV13; 8 bases map to TRBD2. The germline V gene has CDR1 PRHDT and CDR2 FYEKMQ (reference sequence). The V segment lost 3 bases and the J segment 6 bases; nucleotides outside the gene matches: 10. The CDR3 has 15 amino acids. As DNA, the CDR3 is TGTGCCAGCAGCTTTGGGTATCGGGGGGGACGCGAGCAGTACTTC. It is translated as CASSFGYRGGREQYF. Together with reference TRBV13 and TRBJ2-7, the CDR3 gives the full variable domain: AAGVIQSPRHLIKEKRETATLKCYPIPRHDTVYWYQQGPGQDPQFLISFYEKMQSDKGSIPDRFSAQQFSDYHSELNMSSLELGDSALYFCASSFGYRGGREQYFGPGTRLTVT.

This sequence joins TRBV27 and TRBJ2-1, with D tentatively TRBD1 (5 bases). Germline loops: CDR1 MNHEY, CDR2 SMNVEV (reference sequence). The length of the CDR3 is 15 residues. V lost 7 bases, J lost 8 bases, and 21 bases lay in between. The CDR3 sequence: CASNPNLRSRDEQFF. DNA of the CDR3: TGTGCCAGCAACCCTAACTTGAGATCCAGGGATGAGCAGTTCTTC.

The gene calls are TRBV3-1 (or the pseudogene TRBV3-2) and TRBJ2-3; D may be TRBD2 (6 bases). CDR3 length: 16 residues. Per the germline V gene, CDR1 is LGHDT and CDR2 is YNNKEL (reference sequence). V dropped 4 bases and J dropped 0 bases, with 14 bases sitting between them. CDR3 DNA: TGTGCCAGCAGCCCCGATGCGGGGTCTAGCACAGATACGCAGTATTTT. The encoded protein is CASSPDAGSSTDTQYF.

V gene TRBV7-2 combines with J gene TRBJ1-5; TRBD1 agrees at 10 bases. The CDR3 has 15 amino acids. Trimming at V came to 5 bases and at J to 4 bases, leaving 5 bases not matched to a gene. Germline CDR1 and CDR2: SGHTA and FQGNSA. CDR3 loop: CASSPDRGRNQPQHF. CDR3 DNA sequence: TGTGCCAGCAGCCCCGACAGGGGGCGGAATCAGCCCCAGCATTTT. The full variable domain, its missing parts supplied by reference TRBV7-2 and TRBJ1-5, is GAGVSQSPSNKVTEKGKDVELRCDPISGHTALYWYRQSLGQGLEFLIYFQGNSAPDKSGLPSDRFSAERTGGSVSTLTIQRTQQEDSAVYLCASSPDRGRNQPQHFGDGTRLSIL.

The chain joins TRBV27 to TRBJ1-1, with D uncertain. The germline CDR1 and CDR2 sequences are MNHEY and SMNVEV (reference sequence). V lost 2 bases and J lost 4, with 8 bases in between. This CDR3 is built from 13 residues. CDR3 nucleotide sequence: TGTGCCAGCAGTTTACTCACAATCACTGAAGCTTTCTTT. This gives the protein CASSLLTITEAFF.

The rearrangement joins TRBV27 to TRBJ1-1, with D maybe TRBD1 (6 bases). V gave up 5 bases and J gave up 7 bases, with 20 bases separating them. The CDR3 contains 15 residues. Per the germline V gene, CDR1 is MNHEY and CDR2 is SMNVEV (reference sequence). CDR3 sequence reads: CASSSRGGRGGEAFF. The CDR3, as DNA: TGTGCCAGCAGTAGCCGCGGGGGGCGCGGGGGTGAAGCTTTCTTT.

The CDR3 DNA reads TGTGCCAGCAGCTCTGGACTGTACTCTGGAAACACCATATATTTT. This encodes CASSSGLYSGNTIYF. The rearrangement uses TRBV5-4 and TRBJ1-3; D unresolved. The V and J ends lost 3 bases and 0 bases respectively, with 10 bases between them. Germline CDR1 SGHNT, CDR2 YYREEE (reference sequence). This CDR3 spans 15 amino acids.

The chain joins TRBV19 to TRBJ1-2; tentative D call: TRBD1 (5 bases). The CDR3 is made up of 13 amino acids. Deletions cut 7 bases from V and 3 bases from J, with 12 bases between. Germline loops: CDR1 LNHDA, CDR2 SQIVND (reference sequence). The CDR3, as DNA: TGTGCCAGTAACCCGGACACCCACTATGGCTACACCTTC. It translates to CASNPDTHYGYTF.

The V and J genes are TRBV5-5 and TRBJ2-1; 8 bases fit TRBD2. Germline V gene sequence: CDR1 SGHKS, CDR2 YYEKEE (reference sequence). The CDR3 contains 16 residues. J gave up 2 bases and V 1 base, and 5 bases lay outside the gene matches. The CDR3 reads CASSLLIGRAYNEQFF. The CDR3 region has the DNA TGTGCCAGCAGCTTGTTGATCGGGAGGGCCTACAATGAGCAGTTCTTC.

This clone turned up a few times. The chain employs TRBV6-5 and TRBJ2-7; the match to TRBD1 covers 8 bases. The CDR3 runs to 15 residues. Germline CDR1 MNHEY, CDR2 SVGAGI. V was pared by 5 bases and J by 3 bases, with 9 bases of the junction left unmatched. This CDR3 is CASSPRQGMHYEQYF. As DNA, the CDR3 is TGTGCCAGCAGTCCTCGACAGGGGATGCACTACGAGCAGTACTTC.

The chain has TRBV30 and TRBJ2-7; 7 positions agree with TRBD1. Unmatched junction bases numbered 9, after V lost 4 bases and J lost 6 bases. CDR1 and CDR2 from the germline V gene are GTSNPN and SVGIG (reference sequence). This CDR3 contains 13 residues. This chain's CDR3 is CAWNTGVSREQYF. The CDR3 DNA follows: TGTGCCTGGAATACAGGGGTAAGCCGCGAGCAGTACTTC.

The CDR3 spells CASSFLAGGLNEQFF. The DNA for the CDR3 is TGTGCCAGCAGCTTCCTAGCGGGGGGGCTCAATGAGCAGTTCTTC. This chain joins TRBV7-2 and TRBJ2-1; 12 positions agree with TRBD2. The ends lost 3 bases at V and 6 bases at J; junction bases unmatched: 3. The germline CDR1 and CDR2 sequences are SGHTA and FQGNSA. There are 15 residues in the CDR3.

V and J are TRBV10-3 and TRBJ1-6, with D unresolved. The CDR3 is 13 amino acids. V shed 6 bases and J shed 4 bases, with 7 bases lying between them. CDR1 ENHRY and CDR2 SYGVKD come from the germline V gene. DNA of the CDR3: TGTGCCATCAGAATGGAGTATAATTCACCCCTCCACTTT. Its translation is CAIRMEYNSPLHF.

The rearrangement uses TRBV9 and TRBJ1-1, with a possible D match to TRBD1 (5 bases). The CDR3 spans 15 residues. V lost 3 bases and J 3 bases, leaving 15 bases between the germline ends. The germline gives CDR1 SGDLS, CDR2 YYNGEE. As DNA, the CDR3 is TGTGCCAGCAGCGCCGTAGGAGGGGTTCACACTGAAGCTTTCTTT. It yields the protein CASSAVGGVHTEAFF.